This TCR beta chain emerged from a study of control samples from healthy donors and cancer patients (dated by TCRdb to about 2020). On this clone itself: Its antigen is still unknown. Base qualities are not provided; no much larger clone lies one nucleotide away.

CDR1 and CDR2, per the germline V gene (reference sequence), are GTSNPN and SVGIG. V and J are truncated by 0 bases and 1 base respectively, leaving an intervening sequence of 13 bases. Its CDR3 holds 16 amino acids, cysteine through phenylalanine. The only DNA kept is the CDR3, 48 bases in frame from the first base. Receptor amplification or capture employed the immunoSEQ multiplex PCR assay. What TCRdb holds here is the immuneACCESS table cut down to in-frame rearrangements. Part of the clones is not present; checked against another copy, under half of the missing clones reflect an unresolved V gene, and the others are unexplained. The sample table contains approximately 86,000 clones; only one count was recorded for about nine tenths of them. 20% to 25% of the sample lies in the top ten.

The sequence joins TRBV30 to TRBJ1-5; too little of a D gene remains to name it. The source of this sequence is a man aged 30 to 39 in good health. Sequencing was carried out using blood. CDR3 loop: CAWSVLQDPSNQPQHF. The nucleotide sequence reads TGTGCCTGGAGTGTACTCCAGGACCCAAGCAATCAGCCCCAGCATTTT.